This TCR beta chain emerged from a study of monozygotic twins with inflammatory bowel disease. Addition of UMIs with a 6-nucleotide sample barcode was achieved by template switching. TCRdb reworked the 5' RACE reads into one entry per CDR3 protein, no DNA. The listing contains some 450,000 distinct CDR3 sequences. As for this clonotype: Its antigen is unknown.

Study-wide results and caveats: IBD patients share fewer clonotypes with other people than healthy twins do, especially with disease activity. Twins with IBD were found to have lower TCRbeta diversity (inverse Simpson) than healthy co-twins. Support for any single strong IBD-associated signal or clonotype was not found.

The CDR3 runs 12 residues. Germline V gives CDR1 SGHRS, CDR2 YFSETQ. Material: blood. The V gene is TRBV5-1, the J gene TRBJ2-7. This clonotype was obtained from a human donor with ulcerative colitis or Crohn's disease, or a healthy co-twin of an affected twin (not recorded which). The CDR3 spells CASSLRQNEQYF.